These 30 T cell receptor beta chains share one sample of origin, sequenced in a study of blood T cell repertoires in COVID-19. Repertoires were generated with immunoSEQ multiplex PCR, while TCRdb's copy carries only in-frame clones and drops some. The data show over 35,000 clones, roughly 90% seen once. Source material: peripheral blood. All receptors derive from a man aged 70 or older with active COVID-19.

The V call is TRBV19, the J call TRBJ1-2; 9 positions agree with TRBD1. CDR3 length: 15 amino acids. V lost 8 bases to trimming and J lost 2 bases; unmatched junction nucleotides: 9. CDR1 is LNHDA, CDR2 SQIVND, per germline (reference sequence). The CDR3 reads CASQDRGSVNYGYTF. The CDR3 DNA follows: TGTGCCAGTCAAGACAGGGGGTCCGTAAACTATGGCTACACCTTC.

A few counts support this clone. V and J are TRBV6-6 and TRBJ1-1; 7 bases are a match to TRBD1. The CDR3 consists of 17 residues. The junction had 12 bases not matched to a gene; V was cut back by 5 bases and J by 0 bases. Germline CDR1 is MNHNY and CDR2 is SVGAGI (reference sequence). This CDR3 is CASSHAPGQTMNTEAFF. The CDR3 DNA reads as TGTGCCAGCAGTCATGCACCGGGACAGACAATGAACACTGAAGCTTTCTTT.

The chain is built from TRBV27 and TRBJ2-7; D may be TRBD1 (6 bases). CDR3 size: 14 residues. The germline V gene encodes CDR1 MNHEY and CDR2 SMNVEV (reference sequence). V was shortened by 5 bases and J by 2 bases, with 13 bases between the two germline ends. The CDR3 DNA sequence: TGTGCCAGCAGTCTGAGGGGACACCCCTACGAGCAGTACTTC. Translating gives CASSLRGHPYEQYF.

The chain couples TRBV4-3 to TRBJ2-1; 7 bases are a match to TRBD2. V lost 4 bases to trimming and J lost 4 bases; unmatched junction nucleotides: 7. CDR1 LGHNA and CDR2 YSLEER come from the germline V gene. The CDR3 covers 15 residues. CDR3 nucleotide sequence: TGCGCCAGCAGCCGATTCGGCGGGGGATACAATGAGCAGTTCTTC. Translating it yields CASSRFGGGYNEQFF.

This chain links TRBV28 with TRBJ1-5, with D possibly TRBD1 on 5 matching bases. The CDR3 is made up of 16 amino acids. The germline V gene has CDR1 MDHEN and CDR2 SYDVKM. V lost 1 base to trimming and J lost 0 bases, with 10 bases between them. The CDR3 protein is CASSLSLGDSNQPQHF. CDR3 DNA sequence: TGTGCCAGCAGTTTATCCCTAGGGGATAGCAATCAGCCCCAGCATTTT.

This rearrangement joins TRBV19 to TRBJ2-7; 11 bases match TRBD2. This CDR3 region has 15 residues. V gave up 6 bases and J gave up 1 base; unmatched junction bases: 5. Germline-derived CDR1 and CDR2 are LNHDA and SQIVND (reference sequence). The CDR3 region is CASRPTSGGSYEQYF. The CDR3, as DNA: TGTGCCAGTAGACCCACTAGCGGGGGATCCTACGAGCAGTACTTC. Full variable domain (outside the CDR3, taken from reference TRBV19 and TRBJ2-7): DGGITQSPKYLFRKEGQNVTLSCEQNLNHDAMYWYRQDPGQGLRLIYYSQIVNDFQKGDIAEGYSVSREKKESFPLTVTSAQKNPTAFYLCASRPTSGGSYEQYFGPGTRLTVT.

The chain carries TRBV15 and TRBJ2-3; 8 bases fit TRBD2. V shed 8 bases and J 3 bases; nucleotides not matched to a gene: 13. This CDR3 contains 16 residues. Germline assignment: CDR1 LNHNV and CDR2 YYDKDF (reference sequence). CDR3 coding DNA: TGTGCCACCCAAGACCCGGGTAGCGGGGAGACAGATACGCAGTATTTT. This sequence encodes CATQDPGSGETDTQYF.

This rearrangement joins TRBV7-9 to TRBJ2-3; 11 bases line up with TRBD2. J lost 4 bases, V lost 5 bases, and 8 bases had no gene match. CDR1 is SEHNR, CDR2 FQNEAQ, per germline (reference sequence). The CDR3 is 16 residues long. DNA of the CDR3: TGTGCCAGCAGCCACCGACTAGCGGGGATGCCAGATACGCAGTATTTT. Protein product: CASSHRLAGMPDTQYF. The entire variable domain, with the rest obtained from reference TRBV7-9 and TRBJ2-3, is as follows: DTGVSQNPRHKITKRGQNVTFRCDPISEHNRLYWYRQTLGQGPEFLTYFQNEAQLEKSRLLSDRFSAERPKGSFSTLEIQRTEQGDSAMYLCASSHRLAGMPDTQYFGPGTRLTVL.

V gene TRBV19 combines with J gene TRBJ1-5; D uncertain. Looked up from germline, CDR1 is LNHDA and CDR2 is SQIVND (reference sequence). V lost 6 bases, J lost 5 bases, and 11 bases lay in between. CDR3 length equals 13 residues. CDR3 sequence reads: CASSKREHQPQHF. Here the CDR3 DNA reads TGTGCCAGTAGCAAAAGGGAGCATCAGCCCCAGCATTTT. The variable domain in full, completed from reference TRBV19 and TRBJ1-5, reads DGGITQSPKYLFRKEGQNVTLSCEQNLNHDAMYWYRQDPGQGLRLIYYSQIVNDFQKGDIAEGYSVSREKKESFPLTVTSAQKNPTAFYLCASSKREHQPQHFGDGTRLSIL.

The rearrangement joins TRBV5-5 to TRBJ2-7; possibly TRBD1 for D (5 bases). This CDR3 is built from 16 residues. CDR1 is SGHKS, CDR2 YYEKEE, per germline (reference sequence). Trimming removed 4 bases from V and 3 bases from J, with 20 bases in between. The chain's CDR3 is CASSRGPGSNYYEQYF. The CDR3 DNA sequence: TGTGCCAGCAGCAGGGGTCCAGGGTCTAATTACTACGAGCAGTACTTC.

This rearrangement joins TRBV29-1 to TRBJ2-7; 7 bases align to TRBD2. The ends lost 7 bases at V and 2 bases at J; junction bases unmatched: 8. CDR1 SQVTM and CDR2 ANQGSEA come from the germline V gene. The CDR3 is 13 residues long. In DNA form, the CDR3 reads TGCAGCGGATTAGAGACTAGCACCTACGAGCAGTACTTC. Amino acids: CSGLETSTYEQYF.

V is TRBV27 and J is TRBJ1-1, with a weak D call TRBD1 (6 bases). Deletions cut 1 base from V and 1 base from J, with 16 bases between. The CDR3 covers 17 residues. The germline gives CDR1 MNHEY, CDR2 SMNVEV (reference sequence). The CDR3 spells CASSLLGGPPTNTEAFF. CDR3 nucleotide sequence: TGTGCCAGCAGTTTATTAGGGGGACCCCCAACGAACACTGAAGCTTTCTTT.

V usage is TRBV7-2 and J usage is TRBJ1-5; D is uncertain. V was cut by 0 bases and J by 7 bases, with 16 bases left in between. Looked up from germline, CDR1 is SGHTA and CDR2 is FQGNSA. The CDR3 loop spans 16 amino acids. CDR3 region: CASSLASVLGGQPQHF. CDR3 DNA sequence: TGTGCCAGCAGCTTAGCGTCGGTTCTAGGAGGACAGCCCCAGCATTTT.

V usage is TRBV24-1 and J usage is TRBJ1-1; D not certain. With 3 bases removed from V and 5 bases from J, the gap between germline ends came to 9 bases. This CDR3 is built from 13 residues. The germline V gene has CDR1 KGHDR and CDR2 SFDVKD. CDR3 nucleotide sequence: TGTGCCACCAGTGATAGCAGAGGAACTGAAGCTTTCTTT. It encodes CATSDSRGTEAFF.

This chain links TRBV10-3 with TRBJ2-1; 7 bases align to TRBD2. The germline V gene has CDR1 ENHRY and CDR2 SYGVKD. J lost 5 bases, V lost 6 bases, and 13 bases had no gene match. The CDR3 runs to 16 residues. CDR3 sequence: CAISKRGVEMNNEQFF. CDR3 nucleotide sequence: TGTGCCATCAGCAAACGGGGGGTCGAAATGAACAATGAGCAGTTCTTC.

The chain carries TRBV19 and TRBJ1-1; D perhaps matches TRBD1 (5 bases). Germline V CDR1 and CDR2: LNHDA, SQIVND (reference sequence). This CDR3 contains 15 residues. V shed 7 bases and J shed 2 bases, with 17 bases lying between them. This CDR3 reads CASKMGGWGNTEAFF. The CDR3 DNA reads TGTGCCAGTAAGATGGGGGGTTGGGGTAACACTGAAGCTTTCTTT.

The chain recombines TRBV27 with TRBJ2-1; the match to TRBD2 covers 11 bases. The CDR3 is 14 residues long. Germline CDR1 reads MNHEY; CDR2 reads SMNVEV (reference sequence). V shed 8 bases and J 4 bases; nucleotides not matched to a gene: 4. The CDR3 region has the DNA TGTGCCAGCCGGGGACTAGCGGTTTACAATGAGCAGTTCTTC. Amino acids: CASRGLAVYNEQFF.

The genes are TRBV19 and TRBJ1-4, with 9 bases fitting TRBD1. The CDR3 has 13 residues. Germline CDR1 reads LNHDA; CDR2 reads SQIVND (reference sequence). After removal of 9 bases from V and 8 bases from J, the junction contained 7 bases not matched to a gene. CDR3 loop: CASRDREAEKLFF. CDR3 coding DNA: TGTGCCAGCAGGGACAGGGAGGCCGAAAAACTGTTTTTT. Combining the CDR3 with reference TRBV19 and TRBJ1-4 gives the whole variable domain DGGITQSPKYLFRKEGQNVTLSCEQNLNHDAMYWYRQDPGQGLRLIYYSQIVNDFQKGDIAEGYSVSREKKESFPLTVTSAQKNPTAFYLCASRDREAEKLFFGSGTQLSVL.

J is TRBJ2-3 and V is TRBV6-5; D not resolved. The CDR3 is 12 amino acids. Between the trimmed V and J ends, which lost 5 bases and 6 bases, there was a span of 9 bases. Germline V CDR1 and CDR2: MNHEY, SVGAGI. CDR3 loop: CASSPTRDTQYF. CDR3 nucleotides: TGTGCCAGCAGTCCCACGCGGGATACGCAGTATTTT.

The DNA for the CDR3 is TGTGCCAGCAGCAAAAATGGCCGGGACAGGTCCTACGAGCAGTACTTC. It is translated as CASSKNGRDRSYEQYF. The chain employs TRBV21-1 and TRBJ2-7; the table's D call of TRBD1 was not tested on the DNA. TRBV21-1 is termed a pseudogene. The CDR3 runs 16 residues.

The J gene is TRBJ1-6, the V gene TRBV28, with TRBD1 matching 7 bases. V was pared by 6 bases and J by 5 bases, with 4 bases of the junction left unmatched. The CDR3 has 14 amino acids. CDR1 is MDHEN and CDR2 is SYDVKM in the germline V gene. In DNA form, the CDR3 reads TGTGCCAGCAGCAAAGACAGGGATAATTCACCCCTCCACTTT. Translated: CASSKDRDNSPLHF.

This clone was counted only a few times. This chain links TRBV28 with TRBJ1-1; D unclear. The length of the CDR3 is 12 residues. Germline V gene sequence: CDR1 MDHEN, CDR2 SYDVKM. The V and J ends lost 6 bases and 4 bases respectively, with 9 bases between them. The CDR3 sequence: CASRTSLTEAFF. The CDR3 nucleotides read TGTGCCAGCAGAACGAGCCTCACTGAAGCTTTCTTT.

This clone occurred once. CDR3: CASSLYPGTTIGANVLTF. CDR3 nucleotides: TGTGCCAGCTCCCTTTACCCCGGGACAACTATAGGGGCCAACGTCCTGACTTTC. This chain uses TRBV18 with TRBJ2-6, with a possible D match to TRBD1 (6 bases). Trimming took off 6 bases at V and 4 bases at J, with 22 bases between the two ends. The CDR3 extends over 18 amino acids. CDR1 KGHSH and CDR2 LQKENI come from the germline V gene.

The chain uses TRBV4-3 and TRBJ2-5, with D possibly being TRBD1 (6 bases). This CDR3 comprises 13 residues. V shed 4 bases and J shed 5 bases, with 11 bases lying between them. In germline, CDR1 is LGHNA, CDR2 YSLEER. The CDR3: CASSPRGEETQYF. CDR3 sequence (DNA): TGCGCCAGCAGCCCCAGGGGTGAGGAGACCCAGTACTTC.

V usage is TRBV28 and J usage is TRBJ2-2; D unclear. In germline, CDR1 is MDHEN, CDR2 SYDVKM. V was clipped by 5 bases and J by 4 bases, with 14 bases between them. The CDR3 covers 15 residues. The CDR3 DNA follows: TGTGCCAGCAGTCCCCGCGGCAGAGTCACCGGGGAGCTGTTTTTT. It specifies CASSPRGRVTGELFF.

This clone was detected only once. This chain connects TRBV7-3 to TRBJ2-5; TRBD2 might be the D (5 bases). Germline CDR1 reads SGHTA; CDR2 reads FQGTGA. Trimming stripped 6 bases from V and 5 bases from J, with 16 bases between. The length of the CDR3 is 14 residues. CDR3 DNA sequence: TGTGCCAGCAGTACCAAACGGGAAAACGAGACCCAGTACTTC. As protein: CASSTKRENETQYF. Full variable domain (remainder filled in from reference TRBV7-3 and TRBJ2-5): GAGVSQTPSNKVTEKGKYVELRCDPISGHTALYWYRQSLGQGPEFLIYFQGTGAADDSGLPNDRFFAVRPEGSVSTLKIQRTERGDSAVYLCASSTKRENETQYFGPGTRLLVL.

The chain joins TRBV27 to TRBJ2-2, with TRBD1 matching over 7 bases. The CDR3 is 13 residues long. Germline lookup yields CDR1 MNHEY and CDR2 SMNVEV (reference sequence). CDR3 bases: TGTGCTACTAGACAGGGGAACACCGGGGAGCTGTTTTTT. The encoded protein is CATRQGNTGELFF.

The gene calls are TRBV5-5 and TRBJ2-3; maybe TRBD1 (6 bases). The CDR3 contains 14 residues. Per the germline V gene, CDR1 is SGHKS and CDR2 is YYEKEE (reference sequence). V shed 2 bases and J shed 5 bases, with 12 bases lying between them. CDR3 loop: CASSLTGLVDTQYF. DNA of the CDR3: TGTGCCAGCAGCTTAACAGGGTTGGTAGATACGCAGTATTTT.

V and J are TRBV6-5 and TRBJ2-7; TRBD1 matches at 7 bases. The V and J ends lost 6 bases and 6 bases, in that order; junction bases with no gene match: 8. CDR3 length: 13 amino acids. Germline loops: CDR1 MNHEY, CDR2 SVGAGI. CDR3 in amino acids: CASRQQGTSEQYF. CDR3 nucleotides: TGTGCCAGCAGGCAACAGGGGACGTCCGAGCAGTACTTC.

This clone was counted a single time. V usage is TRBV11-2 and J usage is TRBJ2-7; D gene uncertain. The CDR3 is made up of 12 amino acids. Germline V gives CDR1 SGHAT, CDR2 FQNNGV. V was pared by 5 bases and J by 6 bases, with 11 bases between. This CDR3 is CASSLNVGEQYF. The CDR3 DNA reads as TGTGCCAGCAGCCTGAACGTCGGCGAGCAGTACTTC. The whole variable domain, remainder taken from reference TRBV11-2 and TRBJ2-7, is EAGVAQSPRYKIIEKRQSVAFWCNPISGHATLYWYQQILGQGPKLLIQFQNNGVVDDSQLPKDRFSAERLKGVDSTLKIQPAKLEDSAVYLCASSLNVGEQYFGPGTRLTVT.